This paragraph covers one T cell receptor beta chain sequence. The sample comes from a study of blood T cell repertoires in COVID-19. Overall study: The study drew acute and convalescent COVID-19 samples from the United States, Italy and Spain. T cells, B-cell-depleted T cells, or PBMCs provided the cDNA or gDNA that served as material.

Looked up from germline, CDR1 is GTSNPN and CDR2 is SVGIG (reference sequence). V dropped 5 bases and J dropped 7 bases, with 18 bases sitting between them. The CDR3 spans 15 residues. In the original processing: The assay estimated nucleated cells by amplifying reference gene primers. Repertoires were generated with immunoSEQ multiplex PCR, while TCRdb's copy carries only in-frame clones and drops some. That table gives V, J and clone size, and the DNA gave D and trimming. The top ten hold 7.6% of the sample, which has fewer than 120,000 clones, 72% seen once. V and J are TRBV30 and TRBJ1-6; D gene ambiguous. The TCR originated in a woman in her sixties or seventies with acute or convalescent COVID-19. Sequenced material: peripheral blood. The CDR3 loop is CAWSLPGIGNSPLHF. The CDR3, as DNA: TGTGCCTGGTCCCTGCCGGGGATTGGCAATTCACCCCTCCACTTT. Full variable domain (missing parts from reference TRBV30 and TRBJ1-6): SQTIHQWPATLVQPVGSPLSLECTVEGTSNPNLYWYRQAAGRGLQLLFYSVGIGQISSEVPQNLSASRPQDRQFILSSKKLLLSDSGFYLCAWSLPGIGNSPLHFGNGTRLTVT.